These T cell receptor beta chains were read from a single sample in a study of blood T cell repertoires in COVID-19. This table comes from immunoSEQ multiplex PCR, and its TCRdb copy is limited to in-frame clones, with some not included. Here the sample spans 250,000 or so clones, 86% being singletons. Material for sequencing was PBMCs or T cells enriched from blood (not recorded which). The receptors were sampled from a woman aged 45-60 years who had recovered from COVID-19. Both conserved end residues are part of each CDR3. D genes are given only for firm matches. Not all rows give a size; the values are once, few, many and, for expanded clones, a class.

cdr3_aa | cdr3_nt | v_call | cdr3_length | j_call | d_call | clone_size
CAISDDGNSNQPQHF | TGTGCCATCAGTGATGACGGGAATAGCAATCAGCCCCAGCATTTT | TRBV10-3 | 15 | TRBJ1-5 | . | .
CASSEKGQSTGYTF | TGTGCCAGTAGTGAAAAGGGACAGTCGACTGGCTACACCTTC | TRBV19 | 14 | TRBJ1-2 | TRBD1 | .
CASSYFSAQETQYF | TGTGCCAGCAGTTACTTTAGCGCGCAAGAGACCCAGTACTTC | TRBV6-5 | 14 | TRBJ2-5 | . | .
CASSYSGTAPNYGYTF | TGTGCCAGCAGTTACTCGGGGACAGCGCCTAACTATGGCTACACCTTC | TRBV6-5 | 16 | TRBJ1-2 | TRBD1 | .
CASSLFAGRNYNEQFF | TGTGCCAGCAGTTTATTCGCGGGCAGGAATTACAATGAGCAGTTCTTC | TRBV28 | 16 | TRBJ2-1 | . | .
CATSSGERWGQPQHF | TGTGCCACCAGCAGTGGGGAGCGCTGGGGTCAGCCCCAGCATTTT | TRBV15 | 15 | TRBJ1-5 | . | .
CASSYGQGVRRVYEQYF | TGTGCCAGCAGCTACGGACAGGGTGTACGGAGAGTCTACGAGCAGTACTTC | TRBV11-2 | 17 | TRBJ2-7 | TRBD1 | .
CASSTRNSFYEQYF | TGTGCCAGTAGTACGAGAAACAGCTTCTACGAGCAGTACTTC | TRBV19 | 14 | TRBJ2-7 | . | few
CASSVGTRGTSGSSRETQYF | TGTGCCAGCAGCGTAGGGACGAGGGGGACTAGCGGGAGTTCGCGAGAGACCCAGTACTTC | TRBV9 | 20 | TRBJ2-5 | TRBD2 | few
CASSSEVSGTNYGYTF | TGTGCCAGCAGCTCGGAAGTCTCAGGGACTAACTATGGCTACACCTTC | TRBV7-6 | 16 | TRBJ1-2 | . | .
CASSLLDEQFF | TGCGCCAGCAGCCTACTCGATGAGCAGTTCTTC | TRBV4-3 | 11 | TRBJ2-1 | . | .
CAWLGRTEAFF | TGTGCCTGGCTGGGGAGGACTGAAGCTTTCTTT | TRBV30 | 11 | TRBJ1-1 | . | .
CSVEGTSGESEQFF | TGCAGCGTTGAAGGTACTAGCGGGGAGAGTGAGCAGTTCTTC | TRBV29-1 | 14 | TRBJ2-1 | TRBD2 | .
CASSGFNRFLSPLHF | TGTGCCAGCAGTGGTTTTAACAGGTTTCTATCACCCCTCCACTTT | TRBV2 | 15 | TRBJ1-6 | . | .
CASSVEGTSWETQYF | TGTGCCAGCAGTGTCGAAGGTACTAGCTGGGAGACCCAGTACTTC | TRBV9 | 15 | TRBJ2-5 | . | .
CASSLGTSGRAGEQFF | TGTGCCAGCAGCCTTGGGACTAGCGGGAGGGCCGGTGAGCAGTTCTTC | TRBV11-3 | 16 | TRBJ2-1 | TRBD2 | .
CASSNLVERGDQETQYF | TGTGCCAGCAGCAACTTGGTCGAGCGGGGGGACCAAGAGACCCAGTACTTC | TRBV21-1 | 17 | TRBJ2-5 | . | once
CASSVDGGAYEQYF | TGTGCCAGCAGCGTAGACGGGGGGGCGTACGAGCAGTACTTC | TRBV9 | 14 | TRBJ2-7 | TRBD2 | .
CASSQDQQAYEQYF | TGTGCCAGCAGCCAAGATCAGCAGGCCTACGAGCAGTACTTC | TRBV4-2 | 14 | TRBJ2-7 | . | .
CASTLTVGEKLFF | TGTGCCAGCACCTTGACAGTTGGAGAAAAACTGTTTTTT | TRBV7-9 | 13 | TRBJ1-4 | . | .
CASSRAGDYGYTF | TGTGCCAGCAGTCGGGCCGGGGACTATGGCTACACCTTC | TRBV27 | 13 | TRBJ1-2 | . | .
CASSVHLLAATYEQYF | TGTGCCAGCAGTGTACATTTACTAGCGGCAACCTACGAGCAGTACTTC | TRBV28 | 16 | TRBJ2-7 | TRBD2 | .
CASSINSLAKNIQYF | TGTGCCAGTAGTATAAACTCACTAGCCAAAAACATTCAGTACTTC | TRBV19 | 15 | TRBJ2-4 | . | .
CASSAGSAGNQPQHF | TGTGCCAGCAGCGCAGGGTCCGCGGGGAATCAGCCCCAGCATTTT | TRBV7-9 | 15 | TRBJ1-5 | . | .
CASSIDIEGRIGTSGPPSTDTQYF | TGTGCCAGTAGTATAGATATTGAAGGGAGGATCGGGACTAGCGGGCCACCTAGCACAGATACGCAGTATTTT | TRBV19 | 24 | TRBJ2-3 | TRBD2 | .
CASGQSGANVLTF | TGTGCCAGTGGACAGAGCGGGGCCAACGTCCTGACTTTC | TRBV11-2 | 13 | TRBJ2-6 | . | .
CASSSTGTGGYGYTF | TGTGCCAGCAGTTCAACCGGGACAGGGGGGTATGGCTACACCTTC | TRBV27 | 15 | TRBJ1-2 | TRBD1 | .
CASSQPNAGGTQYF | TGTGCCAGCAGCCAACCCAATGCGGGGGGTACGCAGTATTTT | TRBV7-2 | 14 | TRBJ2-3 | TRBD2 | .
CASSVGGLSYEQYF | TGTGCCAGCAGCGTAGGTGGGCTCTCCTACGAGCAGTACTTC | TRBV9 | 14 | TRBJ2-7 | . | .
CASTEQAGTNEKLFF | TGTGCCAGCACCGAACAAGCAGGGACTAATGAAAAACTGTTTTTT | TRBV7-9 | 15 | TRBJ1-4 | . | .
CASSIQGNYGYTF | TGTGCCAGCAGCATTCAGGGGAACTATGGCTACACCTTC | TRBV6-2/TRBV6-3 | 13 | TRBJ1-2 | . | .
CASSERFPRPEQYF | TGTGCCAGCAGTGAACGGTTCCCGCGGCCCGAGCAGTACTTC | TRBV2 | 14 | TRBJ2-7 | . | once
CASTLGGLAVRPGEQYF | TGTGCCAGCACCTTAGGGGGACTAGCGGTCCGGCCCGGGGAGCAGTACTTC | TRBV28 | 17 | TRBJ2-7 | TRBD2 | .
CASSSYRDSYEQYF | TGTGCCAGCAGCTCCTACAGGGACTCCTACGAGCAGTACTTC | TRBV7-2 | 14 | TRBJ2-7 | . | .
CASLTGPTYEQYF | TGTGCCAGCTTGACAGGGCCCACCTACGAGCAGTACTTC | TRBV28 | 13 | TRBJ2-7 | TRBD1 | .
CLGGLYPYEQYF | TGCCTAGGTGGACTTTACCCCTACGAGCAGTACTTC | TRBV27 | 12 | TRBJ2-7 | . | .